These 10 T cell receptor beta chains were all obtained from the same sample, sequenced in a study of T cell responses to AZD1222 COVID-19 vaccine. The repertoire was sequenced with immunoSEQ multiplex PCR; TCRdb's copy has only in-frame clones and lacks some. This sample has over 130,000 clones, with roughly 92% found just once. Sequences were derived from peripheral blood, sampled 28 days after the second AZD1222 dose. The source of these receptors is an adult who received the AZD1222 COVID-19 vaccine.

This chain joins TRBV15 and TRBJ1-1; D gene uncertain. The CDR3 loop spans 13 amino acids. The V gene lost 0 bases and the J gene lost 7 bases, with 9 bases spanning the gap. Germline V gives CDR1 LNHNV, CDR2 YYDKDF (reference sequence). The CDR3 is CATSRDFDGEAFF. The CDR3 DNA is TGTGCCACCAGCAGAGATTTCGATGGTGAAGCTTTCTTT.

CDR3 loop: CASSYRGQGQRETQYF. In DNA form, the CDR3 reads TGTGCCAGCAGTTACCGTGGACAGGGCCAAAGAGAGACCCAGTACTTC. The chain combines TRBV13 with TRBJ2-5; 8 positions match TRBD1. The CDR3 totals 16 residues. Per germline, CDR1 PRHDT and CDR2 FYEKMQ (reference sequence). After removal of 6 bases from V and 4 bases from J, the junction contained 13 bases not matched to a gene. Complete variable domain (other parts from reference TRBV13 and TRBJ2-5): AAGVIQSPRHLIKEKRETATLKCYPIPRHDTVYWYQQGPGQDPQFLISFYEKMQSDKGSIPDRFSAQQFSDYHSELNMSSLELGDSALYFCASSYRGQGQRETQYFGPGTRLLVL.

This clone came up once. The rearrangement links TRBV2 to TRBJ1-5; D possibly corresponds to TRBD1 (6 bases). Deletions cut 4 bases from V and 2 bases from J, with 9 bases between. This CDR3 contains 14 residues. Germline CDR1 reads SNHLY; CDR2 reads FYNNEI. This chain's CDR3 is CASSGQDGNQPQHF. The CDR3 coding sequence is TGTGCCAGCAGTGGACAGGATGGCAATCAGCCCCAGCATTTT.

The chain links TRBV30 to TRBJ1-2; D might be TRBD1 (5 bases). CDR1 is GTSNPN and CDR2 is SVGIG in the germline V gene (reference sequence). Trimming left V 0 bases short and J 1 base short, with 12 bases between. This CDR3 comprises 15 residues. The CDR3 nucleotides read TGTGCCTGGAGTGTACAGGTCCTAGATAACTATGGCTACACCTTC. Translated: CAWSVQVLDNYGYTF.

This clone occurred once. This sequence joins TRBV19 and TRBJ1-6; D uncertain. From germline, CDR1 is LNHDA and CDR2 SQIVND (reference sequence). This CDR3 region has 14 residues. The germline V and J ends were trimmed by 2 bases and 6 bases, with 8 bases remaining between them. The CDR3 sequence: CASSISHPNSPLHF. Here the CDR3 DNA reads TGTGCCAGTAGTATAAGCCATCCTAATTCACCCCTCCACTTT.

The V and J genes are TRBV6-1 and TRBJ1-2; 8 bases line up with TRBD1. Germline trimming cut 0 bases from V and 0 bases from J; bases unmatched to any gene: 3. The germline gives CDR1 MNHNS, CDR2 SASEGT. The CDR3 is 16 residues long. The CDR3 protein is CASSEAGQVTNYGYTF. The CDR3 DNA reads as TGTGCCAGCAGTGAAGCGGGACAGGTCACTAACTATGGCTACACCTTC.

This sequence joins TRBV2 and TRBJ1-1; no reliable D call. Trimming pared 4 bases from V and 11 bases from J, leaving 11 bases between. Per germline, CDR1 SNHLY and CDR2 FYNNEI. This CDR3 comprises 11 residues. CDR3 loop: CASSGRLSAFF. CDR3 coding DNA: TGTGCCAGCAGTGGCCGGCTGAGTGCTTTCTTT.

The chain employs TRBV3-1 (or the pseudogene TRBV3-2) and TRBJ1-5, with no clear D. V was shortened by 2 bases and J by 2 bases, with 4 bases between the two germline ends. In germline, CDR1 is LGHDT, CDR2 YNNKEL (reference sequence). This CDR3 is 13 amino acids long. The CDR3 sequence is CASSQQGNQPQHF. Written as DNA, the CDR3 is TGTGCCAGCAGCCAACAGGGCAATCAGCCCCAGCATTTT.

This chain connects TRBV4-1 to TRBJ1-5; TRBD1 agrees at 7 bases. Looked up from germline, CDR1 is MGHRA and CDR2 is YSYEKL. V was pared by 1 base and J by 4 bases, with 1 base of the junction left unmatched. This CDR3 spans 14 amino acids. The CDR3 reads CASSQGRGNQPQHF. The CDR3 DNA follows: TGCGCCAGCAGCCAAGGCAGGGGGAATCAGCCCCAGCATTTT.

The chain combines TRBV19 with TRBJ1-2; no definite D call. Germline-derived CDR1 and CDR2 are LNHDA and SQIVND (reference sequence). V was pared by 5 bases and J by 8 bases, with 15 bases between. This CDR3 spans 13 amino acids. CDR3 nucleotide sequence: TGTGCCAGTAGTCCCGGCCAGGCGGGCGGCTACACCTTC. Translation: CASSPGQAGGYTF.